The 20 T cell receptor beta chains listed next were all sequenced from one sample in a study of blood T cell repertoires in COVID-19. Produced via immunoSEQ multiplex PCR; TCRdb's table is partial and in-frame only. The data show approximately 160,000 clones, with over 75% seen just once and about 5.6% held by the top ten. Sequenced sample: PBMCs or T cells enriched from blood (not recorded which). The receptors were gathered from a man aged 40-55 years who had recovered from COVID-19.

The chain has TRBV29-1 and TRBJ1-1, with D possibly matching TRBD1 (6 bases). The ends were cut back, 5 bases at V and 5 bases at J, with 15 bases in the middle. Germline CDR1 reads SQVTM; CDR2 reads ANQGSEA. This CDR3 is 13 amino acids long. The CDR3 reads CSVLQGGGTEAFF. The CDR3 DNA follows: TGCAGCGTTTTACAGGGAGGGGGAACTGAAGCTTTCTTT.

This rearrangement joins TRBV29-1 to TRBJ1-2; D is perhaps TRBD1 (5 bases). Looked up from germline, CDR1 is SQVTM and CDR2 is ANQGSEA. Trimming cost V 6 bases and J 6 bases, with 20 bases left between them. The CDR3 covers 14 residues. The CDR3 DNA sequence: TGCAGCGTGAAAAGGGGCGTACTTACGGATGGCTACACCTTC. Encoded protein: CSVKRGVLTDGYTF.

The genes are TRBV19 and TRBJ1-1, with D hard to call. CDR1 is LNHDA, CDR2 SQIVND, per germline (reference sequence). The CDR3 has 13 residues. V dropped 6 bases and J dropped 3 bases, with 11 bases sitting between them. The CDR3: CASSRPEDTEAFF. The CDR3 region has the DNA TGTGCCAGTAGCAGGCCGGAAGACACTGAAGCTTTCTTT. Together with reference TRBV19 and TRBJ1-1, the CDR3 gives the full variable domain: DGGITQSPKYLFRKEGQNVTLSCEQNLNHDAMYWYRQDPGQGLRLIYYSQIVNDFQKGDIAEGYSVSREKKESFPLTVTSAQKNPTAFYLCASSRPEDTEAFFGQGTRLTVV.

This chain joins TRBV27 and TRBJ1-2; 7 nucleotides line up with TRBD1. V lost 3 bases to trimming and J lost 5 bases; unmatched junction nucleotides: 6. From germline, CDR1 is MNHEY and CDR2 SMNVEV (reference sequence). The CDR3 has 14 amino acids. The CDR3 DNA follows: TGTGCCAGCAGTTTCAAGGGGGCCGGGTATGGCTACACCTTC. The encoded protein is CASSFKGAGYGYTF.

This clone was counted many times. J is TRBJ1-4 and V is TRBV9; 7 bases are a match to TRBD1. Losses at the gene ends were 3 bases for V and 5 bases for J; bases not matched to a gene: 10. The CDR3 totals 16 residues. The germline V gene encodes CDR1 SGDLS and CDR2 YYNGEE. CDR3 region: CASSALGDSKNEKLFF. CDR3 DNA: TGTGCCAGCAGCGCGCTAGGGGACAGCAAAAATGAAAAACTGTTTTTT.

The chain is built from TRBV27 and TRBJ2-1; the match to TRBD2 covers 11 bases. Losses at the gene ends were 6 bases for V and 2 bases for J; bases not matched to a gene: 9. Germline V lookup: CDR1 MNHEY, CDR2 SMNVEV (reference sequence). The CDR3 loop spans 17 amino acids. CDR3 residues: CASRGTSGLVAYNEQFF. The CDR3 region has the DNA TGTGCCAGCAGGGGGACTAGCGGTTTAGTTGCCTACAATGAGCAGTTCTTC.

This clone was seen once. The chain is built from TRBV5-1 and TRBJ2-5, with D unresolved. The germline V gene has CDR1 SGHRS and CDR2 YFSETQ. This CDR3 has 14 amino acids. The V and J ends lost 4 bases and 1 base respectively, with 11 bases between them. The CDR3 reads CASSQTTSQETQYF. The DNA for the CDR3 is TGCGCCAGCAGCCAAACTACTTCCCAAGAGACCCAGTACTTC.

V is TRBV25-1 and J is TRBJ1-2, with D possibly matching TRBD1 (5 bases). Germline V CDR1 and CDR2: MGHDK, SYGVNS. The CDR3 has 14 amino acids. V lost 0 bases and J lost 1, with 6 bases in between. The CDR3 region has the DNA TGTGCCAGCAGTGAATACGGGGGTAACTATGGCTACACCTTC. It is translated as CASSEYGGNYGYTF.

This clone was observed once. The chain carries TRBV6-4 and TRBJ2-3, with D tentatively TRBD2 (6 bases). The germline V gene has CDR1 MRHNA and CDR2 SNTAGT. The CDR3 sequence is 15 residues long. Trimming removed 6 bases at V and 0 bases at J, with 13 bases between. In DNA form, the CDR3 reads TGTGCCAGCAGCCGTAACGGGGGTAGCACAGATACGCAGTATTTT. It encodes CASSRNGGSTDTQYF.

Here the CDR3 DNA reads TGTGCCAGCAGCTTGTTTGACAGGGAGGACTATGGCTACACCTTC. Translated: CASSLFDREDYGYTF. The chain employs TRBV11-2 and TRBJ1-2, with 7 bases aligning to TRBD1. The CDR3 contains 15 residues. V dropped 3 bases and J dropped 3; count of bases not matched to a gene: 7. Germline values: CDR1 SGHAT, CDR2 FQNNGV. Complete variable domain (other parts from reference TRBV11-2 and TRBJ1-2): EAGVAQSPRYKIIEKRQSVAFWCNPISGHATLYWYQQILGQGPKLLIQFQNNGVVDDSQLPKDRFSAERLKGVDSTLKIQPAKLEDSAVYLCASSLFDREDYGYTFGSGTRLTVV.

This chain links TRBV2 with TRBJ2-7; 9 nucleotides match TRBD2. Trimming cost V 1 base and J 3 bases; bases outside gene matches: 4. Germline values: CDR1 SNHLY, CDR2 FYNNEI. The CDR3 contains 15 residues. CDR3 residues: CASSEGRGGHYEQYV. DNA for the CDR3: TGTGCCAGCAGTGAAGGGCGGGGGGGACACTACGAGCAGTACGTC.

The rearrangement uses TRBV7-9 and TRBJ1-2; 9 nucleotides align to TRBD1. Germline-derived CDR1 and CDR2 are SEHNR and FQNEAQ (reference sequence). The CDR3 is 14 amino acids. Unmatched junction bases numbered 3, after V lost 5 bases and J lost 2 bases. In DNA, the CDR3 is TGTGCCAGCAGCCGACAGGGGGGAAACTATGGCTACACCTTC. Its protein product is CASSRQGGNYGYTF.

CDR3 coding DNA: TGTGCCAGCAGCTTAAGGGGCATCGACAAAAACATTCAGTACTTC. Translated: CASSLRGIDKNIQYF. This sequence joins TRBV7-9 and TRBJ2-4; possibly TRBD1 for D (5 bases). Trimming cost V 2 bases and J 3 bases, with 11 bases left between them. Germline loops: CDR1 SEHNR, CDR2 FQNEAQ (reference sequence). This CDR3 contains 15 residues.

The chain joins TRBV19 to TRBJ1-2; TRBD1 aligns across 7 bases. The germline V gene has CDR1 LNHDA and CDR2 SQIVND (reference sequence). The CDR3 sequence is 13 residues long. V lost 3 bases to trimming and J lost 4 bases; unmatched junction nucleotides: 2. CDR3 region: CASSIQGVYGYTF. DNA for the CDR3: TGTGCCAGTAGTATTCAGGGGGTCTATGGCTACACCTTC.

The rearrangement joins TRBV7-6 to TRBJ1-1; D gene ambiguous. CDR1 SGHVS and CDR2 FNYEAQ come from the germline V gene. There are 11 residues in the CDR3. The V end was cut by 4 bases, the J end by 10 bases, with 10 bases between. The DNA for the CDR3 is TGTGCCAGCAGCTCAGAGCTAGTAGCTTTCTTT. Translated: CASSSELVAFF.

The chain is built from TRBV19 and TRBJ1-2; 7 nucleotides agree with TRBD1. V lost 7 bases and J lost 4; bases outside the gene matches: 12. The CDR3 is 15 residues long. The germline CDR1 and CDR2 sequences are LNHDA and SQIVND (reference sequence). Here the CDR3 DNA reads TGTGCCAGTATCAGAAGGGGGACAGAAAGCTATGGCTACACCTTC. Translation: CASIRRGTESYGYTF.

CDR3 residues: CSVEVQGGTGELFF. Here the CDR3 DNA reads TGCAGCGTTGAAGTGCAGGGGGGAACCGGGGAGCTGTTTTTT. V usage is TRBV29-1 and J usage is TRBJ2-2; possible D gene TRBD1, 7 bases. Germline loops: CDR1 SQVTM, CDR2 ANQGSEA. This CDR3 region has 14 residues. Trimming cost V 1 base and J 5 bases, with 11 bases left between them.

The chain carries TRBV6-4 and TRBJ1-5; 7 bases match TRBD1. The germline CDR1 and CDR2 sequences are MRHNA and SNTAGT. V was pared by 2 bases and J by 11 bases, with 15 bases of the junction left unmatched. The CDR3 runs to 16 residues. The CDR3 region has the DNA TGTGCCAGCAGTGACGTACCACAGGGGTCCCTATCAGCCCAGCATTTT. Protein product: CASSDVPQGSLSAQHF.

In this sample, this clone turned up a few times. This chain links TRBV12-5 with TRBJ1-5; no clear D. Germline V CDR1 and CDR2: LGHNT, FRNRAP. V was pared by 1 base and J by 7 bases, with 8 bases between. The length of the CDR3 is 13 residues. This CDR3 reads CASGLAEEQPQHF. The DNA of the CDR3 is TGTGCTAGTGGTTTGGCCGAGGAACAGCCCCAGCATTTT.

V usage is TRBV11-2 and J usage is TRBJ2-2, with D perhaps matching TRBD1 (5 bases). Germline CDR1 reads SGHAT; CDR2 reads FQNNGV. CDR3 length: 14 residues. V lost 6 bases and J 7 bases, leaving 15 bases between the germline ends. CDR3 coding DNA: TGTGCCAGCAGACCCATCAAGGGGAACGGGGAGCTGTTTTTT. It is translated as CASRPIKGNGELFF.